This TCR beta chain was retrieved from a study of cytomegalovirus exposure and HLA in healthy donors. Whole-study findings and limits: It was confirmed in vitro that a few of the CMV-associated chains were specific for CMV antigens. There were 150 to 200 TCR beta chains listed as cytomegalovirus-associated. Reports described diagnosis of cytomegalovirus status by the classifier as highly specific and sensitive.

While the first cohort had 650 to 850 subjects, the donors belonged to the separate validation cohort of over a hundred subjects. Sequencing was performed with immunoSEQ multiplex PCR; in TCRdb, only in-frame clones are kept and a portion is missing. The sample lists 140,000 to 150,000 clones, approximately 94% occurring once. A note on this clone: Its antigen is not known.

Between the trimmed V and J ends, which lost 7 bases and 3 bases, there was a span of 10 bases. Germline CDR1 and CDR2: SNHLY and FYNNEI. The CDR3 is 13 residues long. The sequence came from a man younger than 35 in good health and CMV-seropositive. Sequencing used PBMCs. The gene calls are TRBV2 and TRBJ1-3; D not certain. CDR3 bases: TGTGCCAGCAACTTCCCCGATGGAAACACCATATATTTT. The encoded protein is CASNFPDGNTIYF.